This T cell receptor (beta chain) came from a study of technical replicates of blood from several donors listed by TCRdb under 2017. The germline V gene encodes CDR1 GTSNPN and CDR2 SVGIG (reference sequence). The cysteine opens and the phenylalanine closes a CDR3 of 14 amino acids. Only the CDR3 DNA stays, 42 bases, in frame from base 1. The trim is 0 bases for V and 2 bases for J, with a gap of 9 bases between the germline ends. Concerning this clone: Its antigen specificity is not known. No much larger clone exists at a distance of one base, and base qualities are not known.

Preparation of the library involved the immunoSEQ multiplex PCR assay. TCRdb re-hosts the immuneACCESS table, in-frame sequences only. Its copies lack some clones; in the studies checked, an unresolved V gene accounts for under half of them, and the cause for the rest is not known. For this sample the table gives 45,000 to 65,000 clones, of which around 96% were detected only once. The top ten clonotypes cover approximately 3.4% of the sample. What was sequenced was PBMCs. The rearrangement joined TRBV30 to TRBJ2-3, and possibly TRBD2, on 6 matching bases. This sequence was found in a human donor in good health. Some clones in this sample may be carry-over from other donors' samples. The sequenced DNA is TGTGCCTGGAGTGTAGGACTAATCACAGATACGCAGTATTTT. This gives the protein CAWSVGLITDTQYF.